Listed here are 30 T cell receptor beta chains from one sample, sequenced in a study of glioma-infiltrating T cells. Using RNA template, CDR3s of TCR alpha and beta were amplified with iRepertoire arm-PCR. TCRdb re-derived calls from the multiplex PCR reads in MiXCR, one entry per CDR3 protein. The data hold approximately 88,000 distinct CDR3 sequences, with roughly 23% observed a single time. The sequenced material came from glioma tissue, nonneoplastic brain tissue, or PBMCs (not recorded which). The receptors stem from a human donor with low-grade glioma or glioblastoma, undergoing nonglioma brain surgery, or in good health (not recorded which).

At least ten counts were recorded for this clonotype. The chain combines TRBV7-9 with TRBJ2-3; D remains ambiguous. CDR3 length equals 12 residues. V lost 1 base and J lost 10, with 9 bases in between. CDR1 is SEHNR and CDR2 is FQNEAQ in the germline V gene (reference sequence). The CDR3 reads CASSLGGIPQYF. CDR3 DNA: TGTGCCAGCAGCTTAGGAGGCATCCCGCAGTATTTT.

J is TRBJ1-2 and V is TRBV7-9; unclear D gene. V lost 8 bases and J lost 7, with 8 bases in between. In germline, CDR1 is SEHNR, CDR2 FQNEAQ (reference sequence). The CDR3 loop spans 10 amino acids. The CDR3 sequence: CASFQTGYTF. As DNA, the CDR3 is TGTGCCAGCTTCCAAACTGGCTACACCTTC.

This clonotype was seen ten or more times. This chain links TRBV6-1 with TRBJ1-3; 7 bases are a match to TRBD1. Trimming removed 5 bases from V and 0 bases from J; junction bases left unmatched: 4. In germline, CDR1 is MNHNS, CDR2 SASEGT. The CDR3 extends over 15 amino acids. This CDR3 is CASSSDRSSGNTIYF. CDR3 sequence (DNA): TGTGCCAGCAGTTCGGACAGGAGCTCTGGAAACACCATATATTTT.

This clonotype was found many times. The chain couples TRBV6-1 to TRBJ2-3; D not certain. Germline CDR1 and CDR2: MNHNS and SASEGT. The germline V and J ends were trimmed by 5 bases and 1 base, with 7 bases remaining between them. This CDR3 spans 13 amino acids. CDR3 region: CASSYDGTDTQYF. The CDR3 DNA is TGTGCCAGCAGTTACGACGGCACAGATACGCAGTATTTT.

This clonotype was seen at least ten times. This chain connects TRBV19 to TRBJ1-5; TRBD1 is a possible D gene (5 bases). Germline assignment: CDR1 LNHDA and CDR2 SQIVND (reference sequence). V was cut by 5 bases and J by 0 bases, with 14 bases left in between. The CDR3 is 16 amino acids. DNA for the CDR3: TGTGCCAGTAGTCTTGGACACTCCTATAGCAATCAGCCCCAGCATTTT. Amino acid sequence: CASSLGHSYSNQPQHF.

In regard to this clonotype: One junction end does not reproduce the germline sequence, and a read error may be involved. This chain links TRBV20-1 with TRBJ1-6; maybe TRBD1 (5 bases). The CDR3 runs to 15 residues. CDR1 and CDR2 from the germline V gene are DFQATT and SNEGSKA (reference sequence). CDR3 DNA sequence: TGCTGTGCCCAGAAGGGCCAGGGCGAAAGATCACCCCTCCACTTT. It specifies CCAQKGQGERSPLHF.

Comment on this clonotype: A much larger clone sits a single nucleotide away, making a read error possible. V usage is TRBV5-1 and J usage is TRBJ1-1; D remains ambiguous. This CDR3 comprises 14 residues. The V and J ends lost 6 bases and 2 bases respectively, with 14 bases between them. Germline loops: CDR1 SGHRS, CDR2 YFSETQ. The CDR3 sequence: CASNYGMANTEAFF. CDR3 bases: TGCGCCAGCAACTATGGTATGGCCAACACTGAAGCTTTCTTT.

With regard to this clonotype: A much larger clone is a single base away; this may be a read error. J is TRBJ1-5 and V is TRBV2; D is possibly TRBD1 (6 bases). Germline CDR1 reads SNHLY; CDR2 reads FYNNEI. This CDR3 is 12 amino acids long. CDR3 in amino acids: CASSDSHQPKHF. For the CDR3, the DNA is TGTGCCAGCTCGGACAGTCATCAGCCCAAGCATTTT.

The chain combines TRBV6-2 or TRBV6-3 with TRBJ1-1; D is perhaps TRBD1 (6 bases). This CDR3 region has 14 residues. CDR1 MNHEY and CDR2 SVGEGT come from the germline V gene. Trimming removed 2 bases from V and 4 bases from J, with 11 bases in between. Here the CDR3 reads CASSYRGSGTEAFF. In DNA, the CDR3 is TGTGCCAGCAGTTACAGGGGGTCGGGCACTGAAGCTTTCTTT.

CDR3 sequence (DNA): TGTGCCTCGAGCCGGGAGTTTTCCTACAATGAGCAGTTCTTC. Its translation is CASSREFSYNEQFF. The chain uses TRBV4-2 and TRBJ2-1, with D possibly TRBD2 on 6 matching bases. The germline gives CDR1 LGHNA, CDR2 YNFKEQ. This CDR3 comprises 14 residues. V was trimmed by 11 bases and J by 1 base, leaving 15 bases between them.

The V and J genes are TRBV5-6 and TRBJ1-2; 10 nucleotides match TRBD1. Germline CDR1 SGHDT, CDR2 YYEEEE. The ends lost 0 bases at V and 4 bases at J; junction bases unmatched: 15. The CDR3 extends over 19 amino acids. Here the CDR3 reads CASSLATGGTFFQLYGYTF. The CDR3 DNA is TGTGCCAGCAGCTTGGCGACAGGGGGCACCTTCTTCCAACTCTATGGCTACACCTTC.

This clonotype was counted ten times or more. V usage is TRBV7-2 and J usage is TRBJ1-5; no firm D call. In germline, CDR1 is SGHTA, CDR2 FQGNSA. V gave up 5 bases and J gave up 9 bases, with 23 bases separating them. This CDR3 is 16 amino acids long. The CDR3 protein is CASSLQGSTDLWPQHF. CDR3 DNA: TGTGCCAGCAGCCTTCAAGGATCCACAGACCTATGGCCCCAGCATTTT.

At least ten counts were recorded for this clonotype. The genes are TRBV7-9 and TRBJ2-3; tentatively, D is TRBD1 or TRBD2 (5 bases each). Germline CDR1 and CDR2: SEHNR and FQNEAQ (reference sequence). Trimming took 5 bases from V and 6 from J, leaving 12 bases between them. The CDR3 runs to 13 residues. The CDR3: CASSQRGIDTQYF. CDR3 nucleotides: TGTGCCAGCAGCCAGAGGGGCATTGATACGCAGTATTTT. The complete variable domain, with remaining parts taken from reference TRBV7-9 and TRBJ2-3, reads DTGVSQNPRHKITKRGQNVTFRCDPISEHNRLYWYRQTLGQGPEFLTYFQNEAQLEKSRLLSDRFSAERPKGSFSTLEIQRTEQGDSAMYLCASSQRGIDTQYFGPGTRLTVL.

The gene calls are TRBV7-9 and TRBJ1-2; D unresolved. V was cut by 0 bases and J by 3 bases, with 5 bases left in between. Looked up from germline, CDR1 is SEHNR and CDR2 is FQNEAQ (reference sequence). This CDR3 contains 13 residues. The CDR3 DNA is TGTGCCAGCAGCTTAGCGGAGTACTATGGCTACACCTTC. Its translation is CASSLAEYYGYTF.

This clonotype has ten or more counts. The chain couples TRBV2 to TRBJ2-5; TRBD1 matches 9 bases. This CDR3 is 14 amino acids long. Trimming cost V 6 bases and J 2 bases; bases outside gene matches: 4. Germline V gene sequence: CDR1 SNHLY, CDR2 FYNNEI. The CDR3 region is CASSRDRAQETQYF. The CDR3 nucleotides are TGTGCCAGCAGCCGGGACAGGGCTCAAGAGACCCAGTACTTC. The whole variable domain, filled in from reference TRBV2 and TRBJ2-5, reads EPEVTQTPSHQVTQMGQEVILRCVPISNHLYFYWYRQILGQKVEFLVSFYNNEISEKSEIFDDQFSVERPDGSNFTLKIRSTKLEDSAMYFCASSRDRAQETQYFGPGTRLLVL.

This clonotype has a count of ten or more. The chain joins TRBV6-1 to TRBJ2-7, with D hard to call. Germline lookup yields CDR1 MNHNS and CDR2 SASEGT. The CDR3 runs 13 residues. V was pared by 5 bases and J by 3 bases, with 11 bases between. The CDR3 here is CASSRRGDYEQYF. The CDR3 nucleotides read TGTGCCAGCAGTAGGAGAGGAGACTACGAGCAGTACTTC.

This clonotype has a count of ten or more. V is TRBV3-1 and J is TRBJ2-5; D might be TRBD2 (5 bases). From germline, CDR1 is LGHDT and CDR2 YNNKEL (reference sequence). The CDR3 extends over 12 amino acids. V was clipped by 1 base and J by 13 bases, with 13 bases between them. Here the CDR3 reads CASSQGPGITYF. CDR3 DNA sequence: TGTGCCAGCAGCCAAGGTCCCGGGATAACGTACTTC.

This clonotype was found a few times. The rearrangement uses TRBV19 and TRBJ2-5; possible D gene TRBD1, 5 bases. Germline V CDR1 and CDR2: LNHDA, SQIVND (reference sequence). CDR3 length equals 13 residues. Deletions cut 8 bases from V and 2 bases from J, with 12 bases between. CDR3 amino acids: CASARQIQETQYF. In nucleotides, the CDR3 is TGTGCCAGTGCCCGACAGATACAAGAGACCCAGTACTTC.

A few counts support this clonotype. The J gene is TRBJ2-1, the V gene TRBV24-1; 8 bases agree with TRBD2. J lost 7 bases, V lost 3 bases, and 7 bases had no gene match. The V gene's germline CDR1 is KGHDR and CDR2 SFDVKD. This CDR3 has 15 amino acids. CDR3 loop: CATSDPSGGGNEQFF. The DNA of the CDR3 is TGTGCCACCAGTGATCCTTCCGGGGGGGGAAATGAGCAGTTCTTC.

This clonotype has more than one count but fewer than ten. The chain has TRBV29-1 and TRBJ1-1; unclear D gene. V lost 8 bases and J 6 bases, leaving 19 bases between the germline ends. Germline-derived CDR1 and CDR2 are SQVTM and ANQGSEA. CDR3 size: 13 residues. The CDR3 nucleotides read TGCAGCATTAAGAGAGCTGCCGGGTCTGAAGCTTTCTTT. Its protein product is CSIKRAAGSEAFF. The whole variable domain, filled in from reference TRBV29-1 and TRBJ1-1, reads SAVISQKPSRDICQRGTSLTIQCQVDSQVTMMFWYRQQPGQSLTLIATANQGSEATYESGFVIDKFPISRPNLTFSTLTVSNMSPEDSSIYLCSIKRAAGSEAFFGQGTRLTVV.

As concerns this clonotype: This may be a read error: a much more frequent sequence differs by one nucleotide. The chain employs TRBV6-5 and TRBJ2-3; D possibly uses TRBD1 or TRBD2 (5 bases each). This CDR3 comprises 14 residues. The germline V and J ends were trimmed by 2 bases and 0 bases, with 6 bases remaining between them. Germline assignment: CDR1 MNHEY and CDR2 SVGAGI. The chain's CDR3 is CASSYRGSTDTQYF. In nucleotides, the CDR3 is TGTGCCAGCAGTTACCGGGGCAGCACAGATACGCAGTATTTT.

This clonotype was counted at least ten times. The chain recombines TRBV20-1 with TRBJ2-7, with D perhaps TRBD2 (5 bases). Trimming left V 6 bases short and J 1 base short, with 13 bases between. The CDR3 covers 13 residues. The germline V gene encodes CDR1 DFQATT and CDR2 SNEGSKA (reference sequence). This CDR3 is CSASGLQSYEQYF. The DNA of the CDR3 is TGCAGTGCCAGTGGACTTCAGTCCTACGAGCAGTACTTC.

The rearrangement links TRBV30 to TRBJ1-5; tentative D call: TRBD1 (6 bases). Germline values: CDR1 GTSNPN, CDR2 SVGIG (reference sequence). V lost 4 bases and J 5 bases, leaving 12 bases between the germline ends. The CDR3 length is 13 residues. As DNA, the CDR3 is TGTGCCTGGAACAGGGATCAAGATCAGCCCCAGCATTTT. This encodes CAWNRDQDQPQHF. The whole variable domain, filled in from reference TRBV30 and TRBJ1-5, reads SQTIHQWPATLVQPVGSPLSLECTVEGTSNPNLYWYRQAAGRGLQLLFYSVGIGQISSEVPQNLSASRPQDRQFILSSKKLLLSDSGFYLCAWNRDQDQPQHFGDGTRLSIL.

The chain couples TRBV7-9 to TRBJ2-3, with D possibly being TRBD1 (5 bases). Germline loops: CDR1 SEHNR, CDR2 FQNEAQ (reference sequence). This CDR3 is 13 amino acids long. V was cut by 6 bases and J by 8 bases, with 15 bases left in between. CDR3 loop: CASRDGAQVTQYF. The CDR3 coding sequence is TGTGCCAGCAGGGATGGGGCGCAAGTTACGCAGTATTTT.

The table lists this clonotype with many counts. The chain is built from TRBV7-9 and TRBJ1-1; D is possibly TRBD1 (5 bases). The germline CDR1 and CDR2 sequences are SEHNR and FQNEAQ (reference sequence). Trimming took 2 bases from V and 1 from J, leaving 17 bases between them. CDR3 length equals 17 residues. The CDR3 DNA follows: TGTGCCAGCAGCTTACAGGGAGTAAGATTTTGGAACACTGAAGCTTTCTTT. Translation gives CASSLQGVRFWNTEAFF. Together with reference TRBV7-9 and TRBJ1-1, the CDR3 gives the full variable domain: DTGVSQNPRHKITKRGQNVTFRCDPISEHNRLYWYRQTLGQGPEFLTYFQNEAQLEKSRLLSDRFSAERPKGSFSTLEIQRTEQGDSAMYLCASSLQGVRFWNTEAFFGQGTRLTVV.

This clonotype is a singleton in its sample. With a much larger clone just one base away, this may be a read error. V gene TRBV2 combines with J gene TRBJ1-6, with D maybe TRBD1 (6 bases). This CDR3 is 15 amino acids long. The V end was cut by 2 bases, the J end by 7 bases, with 12 bases between. Per germline, CDR1 SNHLY and CDR2 FYNNEI. The CDR3 bases are TGTGCCAGCAGTGAAAGGGGGGCGGGAAATTCACCCCTCCACTTT. Residues: CASSERGAGNSPLHF.

This clonotype was observed at least ten times. The rearrangement uses TRBV20-1 and TRBJ2-3, with D tentatively TRBD1 (6 bases). Germline V gene sequence: CDR1 DFQATT, CDR2 SNEGSKA (reference sequence). Trimming stripped 5 bases from V and 0 bases from J, with 9 bases between. The CDR3 consists of 13 residues. CDR3 sequence: CSAYQGSTDTQYF. CDR3 coding DNA: TGCAGTGCTTATCAGGGGAGCACAGATACGCAGTATTTT.

This clonotype turned up a few times. CDR3 sequence: CASSQASPRGYEQFF. The CDR3 nucleotides are TGTGCCAGCAGCCAAGCTAGCCCCAGGGGGTATGAGCAGTTCTTC. The rearrangement links TRBV4-2 to TRBJ2-1; TRBD1 agrees at 7 bases. The junction had 8 bases not matched to a gene; V was cut back by 1 base and J by 8 bases. Germline CDR1 LGHNA, CDR2 YNFKEQ. CDR3 length equals 15 residues.

As to this clonotype: Germline and junction disagree at one end, which may indicate a read error. The gene calls are TRBV6-1 and TRBJ1-5; maybe TRBD1 (6 bases). The CDR3 spans 13 residues. Germline V gene lookup returns CDR1 MNHNS and CDR2 SASEGT. CDR3 protein: CVSSPQGAQPQHF. CDR3 in DNA: TGTGTCAGCAGTCCACAGGGAGCCCAGCCCCAGCATTTT.

The sample holds many counts of this clonotype. The chain couples TRBV20-1 to TRBJ1-5, with D possibly being TRBD1 (6 bases). In germline, CDR1 is DFQATT, CDR2 SNEGSKA (reference sequence). V lost 0 bases, J lost 1 base, and 16 bases lay in between. This CDR3 spans 17 amino acids. The CDR3: CSAREARGIESNQPQHF. As DNA, the CDR3 is TGCAGTGCTAGAGAGGCCAGGGGAATCGAGAGCAATCAGCCCCAGCATTTT.